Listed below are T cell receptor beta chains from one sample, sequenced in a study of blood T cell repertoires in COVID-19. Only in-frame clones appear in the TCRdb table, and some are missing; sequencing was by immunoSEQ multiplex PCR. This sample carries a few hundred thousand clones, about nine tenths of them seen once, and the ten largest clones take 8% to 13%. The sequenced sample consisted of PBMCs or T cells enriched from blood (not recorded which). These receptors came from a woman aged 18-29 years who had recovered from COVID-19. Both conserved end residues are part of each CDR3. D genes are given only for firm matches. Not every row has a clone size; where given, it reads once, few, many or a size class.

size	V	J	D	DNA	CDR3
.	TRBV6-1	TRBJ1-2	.	TGTGCCAGCAGTGAATCAGGGTTTTGGGACTATGGCTACACCTTC	CASSESGFWDYGYTF
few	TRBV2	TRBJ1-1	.	TGTGCCAGTTATTTAAACAGGATCATGAACACTGAAGCTTTCTTT	CASYLNRIMNTEAFF
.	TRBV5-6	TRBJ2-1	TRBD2	TGTGCCAGCAGCTTACGGACTAGCGGGTCGCCCTCCTACAATGAGCAGTTCTTC	CASSLRTSGSPSYNEQFF
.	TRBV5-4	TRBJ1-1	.	TGTGCCAGCAGCTACACGGGACGGAGGGGCACTGAAGCTTTCTTT	CASSYTGRRGTEAFF
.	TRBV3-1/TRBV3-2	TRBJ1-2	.	TGTGCCAGCAGCCAGGAGGGGTATGGCTACACCTTC	CASSQEGYGYTF
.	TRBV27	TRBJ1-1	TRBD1	TGTGCCAGCAGTTTGCTCACAGGGGTTGAAGCTTTCTTT	CASSLLTGVEAFF
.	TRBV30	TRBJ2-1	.	TGTGCCTGGAGTGACTTATTACGTGAGCAGTTCTTC	CAWSDLLREQFF
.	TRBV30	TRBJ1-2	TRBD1	TGTGCCTGGACCAGACAGGGTGGCGGCTACACCTTC	CAWTRQGGGYTF
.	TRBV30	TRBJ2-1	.	TGTGCCTGGAGTGGCACTAGGAGGAATGAGCAGTTCTTC	CAWSGTRRNEQFF
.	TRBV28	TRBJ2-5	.	TGTGCCACCTGTCAGGGAGGTCGGCAAGAGACCCAGTACTTC	CATCQGGRQETQYF
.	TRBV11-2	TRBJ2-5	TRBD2	TGTGCCAGCAGCTCCCTTGGCGGGAGGGATGAGACCCAGTACTTC	CASSSLGGRDETQYF
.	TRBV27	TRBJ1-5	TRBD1	TGTGCCAGCAGTTTATCGACAGGGAGAAATCAGCCCCAGCATTTT	CASSLSTGRNQPQHF
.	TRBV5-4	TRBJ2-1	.	TGTGCCAGCAGCTTGAGTTTGGAGGACAGTTACAATGAGCAGTTCTTC	CASSLSLEDSYNEQFF
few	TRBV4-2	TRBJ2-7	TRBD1	TGTGCCAGCAGCCAAGCCCTCTCCGGGACAGCGCTCTCCTACGAGCAGTACTTC	CASSQALSGTALSYEQYF
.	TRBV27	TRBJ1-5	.	TGTGCCAGCAGTTTTCGGGGAGATCAGCCCCAGCATTTT	CASSFRGDQPQHF
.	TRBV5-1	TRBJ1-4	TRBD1	TGCGCCAGCAGCTCCAGGGGGGCAACTAATGAAAAACTGTTTTTT	CASSSRGATNEKLFF
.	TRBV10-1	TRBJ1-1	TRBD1	TGCGCCAGCTCCCCGGGACAGGGGACCACTGAAGCTTTCTTT	CASSPGQGTTEAFF
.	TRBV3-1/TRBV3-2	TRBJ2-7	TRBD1	TGTGCCAGCAGCCTCCGGGGGACAGGCGAGCAGTACTTC	CASSLRGTGEQYF
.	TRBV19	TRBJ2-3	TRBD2	TGTGCCAGTAGGCGAGGAACTAGCGGAAGATACACAGATACGCAGTATTTT	CASRRGTSGRYTDTQYF
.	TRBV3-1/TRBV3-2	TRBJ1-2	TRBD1	TGTGCCAGCAGTCAGGACAGGCGCTACCTGTATGGCTACACCTTC	CASSQDRRYLYGYTF
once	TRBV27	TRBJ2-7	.	TGTGCCAGCAGTTTTAAAAGGGGCCCCTACGAGCAGTACTTC	CASSFKRGPYEQYF
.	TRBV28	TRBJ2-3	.	TGTGCCAGCAGTTTTTTTCTCGGAGCCACAGATACGCAGTATTTT	CASSFFLGATDTQYF
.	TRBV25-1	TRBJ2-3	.	TGTGCCAGCAGTGTGGCTAGAGGTTACGCAGATACGCAGTATTTT	CASSVARGYADTQYF
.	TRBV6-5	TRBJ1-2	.	TGTGCCAGCACCTTCGACAGGCTTCTTATCTATGGCTACACCTTC	CASTFDRLLIYGYTF
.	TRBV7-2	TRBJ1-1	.	TGTGCCAGCAGCTTACAGATAAACACTGAAGCTTTCTTT	CASSLQINTEAFF
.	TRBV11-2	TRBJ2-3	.	TGTGCCAGCAGCTTAGAAAGAGGAGATACGCAGTATTTT	CASSLERGDTQYF
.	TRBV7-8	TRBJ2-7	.	TGTGCCAGCAGCTCTGCCGGGACGGGACTCTACGAGCAGTACTTC	CASSSAGTGLYEQYF
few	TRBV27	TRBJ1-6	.	TGTGCCAGCGCACTTTACAGGGTTCGGTCACCCCTCCACTTT	CASALYRVRSPLHF
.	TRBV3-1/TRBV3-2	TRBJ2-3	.	TGTGCCAGCAGCCACAGGGTGGAGACAGATACGCAGTATTTT	CASSHRVETDTQYF
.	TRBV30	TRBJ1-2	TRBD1	TGTGCCTGGAGTGATTACAGGGGGTCATTGTATGGCTACACCTTC	CAWSDYRGSLYGYTF
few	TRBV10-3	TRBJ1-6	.	TGTGCCATCAGTGAACACAGGGTGGGGAATTCACCCCTCCACTTT	CAISEHRVGNSPLHF
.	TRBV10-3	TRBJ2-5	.	TGTGCCAGCGGGACGGCGCCTCGGTCGGGAGAGACCCAGTACTTC	CASGTAPRSGETQYF
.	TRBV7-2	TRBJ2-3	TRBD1	TGTGCCAGCAGCCAGTACGGACAGGGGATCGTTGGTACGCAGTATTTT	CASSQYGQGIVGTQYF
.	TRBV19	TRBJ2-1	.	TGTGCCAGTAGTATAGATCGCGACAGGCCTGAGCAGTTCTTC	CASSIDRDRPEQFF
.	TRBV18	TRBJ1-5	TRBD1	TGTGCCAGCTCAGTTAGACAGGGAACGAGGCAGCCCCAGCATTTT	CASSVRQGTRQPQHF
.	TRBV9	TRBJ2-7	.	TGTGCCAGCAGCGCCAGAGACAGATCTAATCTCTACGAGCAGTACTTC	CASSARDRSNLYEQYF
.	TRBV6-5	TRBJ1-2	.	TGTGCCAGCAGTTACGCACCCCGGGTGAACTATGGCTACACCTTC	CASSYAPRVNYGYTF
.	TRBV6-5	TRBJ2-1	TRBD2	TGTGCCAGCAGTCTAGCGGGGGGGCGCAATGAGCAGTTCTTC	CASSLAGGRNEQFF
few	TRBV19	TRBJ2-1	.	TGTGCCAGTAGTATTAGCGTTAGCTCCTACAATGAGCAGTTCTTC	CASSISVSSYNEQFF
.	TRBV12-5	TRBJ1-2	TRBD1	TGTGCTAGTGGTTTGGCCGACAGGGGGCCCTATGGCTACACCTTC	CASGLADRGPYGYTF
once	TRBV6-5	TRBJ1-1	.	TGTGCCAGCAGACGAGGTAACACTGAAGCTTTCTTT	CASRRGNTEAFF
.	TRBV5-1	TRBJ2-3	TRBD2	TGCGCCAGCAGCTTGGACGCGGGAGGTCTAGCGGGAGGAACAGATACGCAGTATTTT	CASSLDAGGLAGGTDTQYF
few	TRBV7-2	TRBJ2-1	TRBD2	TGTGCCAGCAGCTTAGTGGCGGGGGGGCTCAATGAGCAGTTCTTC	CASSLVAGGLNEQFF
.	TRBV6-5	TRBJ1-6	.	TGTGCCAGCAGCAAGACAGGATTCTATAATTCACCCCTCCACTTT	CASSKTGFYNSPLHF
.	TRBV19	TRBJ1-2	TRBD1	TGTGCCAGTAGACGGACAGGGCTGAACTATGGCTACACCTTC	CASRRTGLNYGYTF
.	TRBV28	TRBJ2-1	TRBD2	TGTGCCAGCAGTTCGGCTCGGTTGGTGGGGGAGGGAGAGCAGTTCTTC	CASSSARLVGEGEQFF
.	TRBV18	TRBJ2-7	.	TGTGCCAGCTCACCAGGGCCTTACGAGCAGTACTTC	CASSPGPYEQYF
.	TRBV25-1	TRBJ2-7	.	TGTGCCAGCAGTAAGACAGGTATCTACGAGCAGTACTTC	CASSKTGIYEQYF
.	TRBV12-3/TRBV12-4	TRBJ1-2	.	TGTGCCAGCAGTTTAGCTCCCAGAGGCTACACCTTC	CASSLAPRGYTF
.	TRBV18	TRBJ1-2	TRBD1	TGTGCCAGCTCACCACCGAACAGGGGTGATAGGTATGGCTACACCTTC	CASSPPNRGDRYGYTF
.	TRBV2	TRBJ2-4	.	TGTGCCAGCAGTGGCGGCCCTGGGAGTGTCAAAAACATTCAGTACTTC	CASSGGPGSVKNIQYF
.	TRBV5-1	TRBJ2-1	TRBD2	TGCGCCAGCAGCTTTAGCGGGGGCCAAGAGTTCGATGAGCAGTTCTTC	CASSFSGGQEFDEQFF
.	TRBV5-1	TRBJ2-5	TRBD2	TGCGCCAGCAAAGCGGGGGGGTTTAGAGAGACCCAGTACTTC	CASKAGGFRETQYF
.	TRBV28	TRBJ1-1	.	TGTGCCAGCACCCCCGGGAACACTGAAGCTTTCTTT	CASTPGNTEAFF
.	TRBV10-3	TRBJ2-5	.	TGTGCCATCAGTGTTGCGGGGTCGGAGACCCAGTACTTC	CAISVAGSETQYF
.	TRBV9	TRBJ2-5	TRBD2	TGTGCCAGCGATCCCGGGACTAGCGGGGGGTCCCCAGAGACCCAGTACTTC	CASDPGTSGGSPETQYF
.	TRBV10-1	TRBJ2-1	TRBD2	TGCGCCAGCAGTGAAGAAACTAGCGCCTACTACAATGAGCAGTTCTTC	CASSEETSAYYNEQFF
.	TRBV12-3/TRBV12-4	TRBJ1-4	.	TGTGCCAGCAGTCGCCCCGACACTGAAAAACTGTTTTTT	CASSRPDTEKLFF
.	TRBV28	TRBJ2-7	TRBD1	TGTGCCAGCAGTCCTCCGAACAGGGGAGCCTACGAGCAGTACTTC	CASSPPNRGAYEQYF